This T cell receptor beta chain came from a study of blood T cell repertoires in COVID-19. Study context: Both acute and convalescent COVID-19 samples were obtained from the United States, Italy and Spain.

TCRdb keeps only in-frame clones here, not all; method: immunoSEQ multiplex PCR. The data contain more than 300,000 clones, 92% of them seen just once; the ten biggest clones take up around 20%. V lost 5 bases to trimming and J lost 5 bases; unmatched junction nucleotides: 3. This CDR3 is built from 13 residues. Cohort assignment relied on participant-reported clinical history. The TCR was taken from a woman in her twenties or thirties who had recovered from COVID-19. This sequence joins TRBV12-3 or TRBV12-4 and TRBJ1-2; 9 nucleotides align to TRBD1. Sequencing was performed on PBMCs or T cells enriched from blood (not recorded which). The chain's CDR3 is CASSTGGGYGYTF. The CDR3 bases are TGTGCCAGCAGTACAGGGGGCGGGTATGGCTACACCTTC.